Listed below are T cell receptor beta chains from one sample, sequenced in a study of CD8+ T cells in alopecia areata. Sequencing used immunoSEQ multiplex PCR; TCRdb keeps in-frame clones, though not all of them. The sample carries some 150,000 clones, 45% to 60% recorded once. Sequencing was performed on CD8+ T cells sorted from blood, taken at week 0. These receptors were obtained from a human donor with alopecia areata. The CDR3 runs from the conserved cysteine through the conserved F or W. The D gene is left open where the match is weak. Only some rows state a clone size, as once, few, many or a class for expanded clones.

v_call: TRBV12-5; d_call: -; cdr3_length: 12; clone_size: -; j_call: TRBJ2-7; cdr3_aa: CASGFTAYEQYF; cdr3_nt: TGTGCTAGTGGTTTCACAGCCTACGAGCAGTACTTC
v_call: TRBV30; d_call: -; cdr3_length: 14; clone_size: few; j_call: TRBJ2-7; cdr3_aa: CAWSEFPRFYEQYF; cdr3_nt: TGTGCCTGGAGTGAGTTTCCGCGATTCTACGAGCAGTACTTC
v_call: TRBV29-1; d_call: -; cdr3_length: 12; clone_size: -; j_call: TRBJ1-2; cdr3_aa: CSVVDGPYGYTF; cdr3_nt: TGCAGCGTTGTTGACGGGCCCTATGGCTACACCTTC
v_call: TRBV9; d_call: -; cdr3_length: 15; clone_size: once; j_call: TRBJ2-7; cdr3_aa: CASSPAAARSYEQYF; cdr3_nt: TGTGCCAGCAGCCCCGCCGCGGCGCGGTCCTACGAGCAGTACTTC
v_call: TRBV15; d_call: -; cdr3_length: 15; clone_size: -; j_call: TRBJ1-2; cdr3_aa: CATSPGVGTVYGYTF; cdr3_nt: TGTGCCACCAGCCCCGGGGTGGGAACAGTTTATGGCTACACCTTC
v_call: TRBV5-6; d_call: TRBD2; cdr3_length: 14; clone_size: -; j_call: TRBJ2-3; cdr3_aa: CASSSSGGPHTQYF; cdr3_nt: TGTGCCAGCAGCTCTAGCGGGGGGCCACATACGCAGTATTTT
v_call: TRBV6-6; d_call: -; cdr3_length: 13; clone_size: few; j_call: TRBJ1-5; cdr3_aa: CASSYYSNQPQHF; cdr3_nt: TGTGCCAGCAGTTACTATAGCAATCAGCCCCAGCATTTT
v_call: TRBV30; d_call: -; cdr3_length: 14; clone_size: -; j_call: TRBJ1-4; cdr3_aa: CAWSRGRSSEKLFF; cdr3_nt: TGTGCCTGGAGTCGGGGGAGGAGTAGTGAAAAACTGTTTTTT
v_call: TRBV5-6; d_call: TRBD1; cdr3_length: 15; clone_size: -; j_call: TRBJ1-5; cdr3_aa: CASSVTGEGNQPQHF; cdr3_nt: TGTGCCAGCAGCGTAACAGGGGAAGGCAATCAGCCCCAGCATTTT
v_call: TRBV30; d_call: -; cdr3_length: 10; clone_size: -; j_call: TRBJ1-1; cdr3_aa: CAWRGTEAFF; cdr3_nt: TGTGCCTGGAGGGGGACTGAAGCTTTCTTT
v_call: TRBV30; d_call: -; cdr3_length: 11; clone_size: few; j_call: TRBJ2-2; cdr3_aa: CAWSVTGELFF; cdr3_nt: TGTGCCTGGAGTGTTACCGGGGAGCTGTTTTTT
v_call: TRBV7-9; d_call: -; cdr3_length: 17; clone_size: few; j_call: TRBJ2-6; cdr3_aa: CASKWPGSDSGANVLTF; cdr3_nt: TGTGCCAGCAAATGGCCAGGATCGGACTCTGGGGCCAACGTCCTGACTTTC
v_call: TRBV4-3; d_call: -; cdr3_length: 14; clone_size: once; j_call: TRBJ1-1; cdr3_aa: CASSQDTGSGEAFF; cdr3_nt: TGCGCCAGCAGCCAAGATACCGGGAGTGGTGAAGCTTTCTTT
v_call: TRBV10-3; d_call: -; cdr3_length: 14; clone_size: few; j_call: TRBJ2-5; cdr3_aa: CAISETGAQETQYF; cdr3_nt: TGTGCCATCAGTGAGACGGGGGCGCAGGAGACCCAGTACTTC
v_call: TRBV7-9; d_call: -; cdr3_length: 13; clone_size: few; j_call: TRBJ2-7; cdr3_aa: CASSLGGTGEQYF; cdr3_nt: TGTGCCAGCAGCTTAGGTGGTACAGGCGAGCAGTACTTC
v_call: TRBV29-1; d_call: TRBD2; cdr3_length: 14; clone_size: few; j_call: TRBJ2-7; cdr3_aa: CSVSERGGGYEQYF; cdr3_nt: TGCAGCGTTTCAGAACGGGGGGGCGGCTACGAGCAGTACTTC
v_call: TRBV6-5; d_call: -; cdr3_length: 16; clone_size: -; j_call: TRBJ1-1; cdr3_aa: CASSYSMAGLNTEAFF; cdr3_nt: TGTGCCAGCAGTTACTCGATGGCAGGCCTGAACACTGAAGCTTTCTTT
v_call: TRBV9; d_call: TRBD1; cdr3_length: 11; clone_size: once; j_call: TRBJ1-2; cdr3_aa: CASSTGVGYTF; cdr3_nt: TGTGCCAGCAGCACAGGGGTTGGCTACACCTTC
v_call: TRBV14; d_call: -; cdr3_length: 15; clone_size: few; j_call: TRBJ1-1; cdr3_aa: CASSQVGSLNTEAFF; cdr3_nt: TGTGCCAGCAGCCAAGTCGGGAGTTTGAACACTGAAGCTTTCTTT
v_call: TRBV19; d_call: -; cdr3_length: 13; clone_size: -; j_call: TRBJ1-1; cdr3_aa: CASSIGGNTEAFF; cdr3_nt: TGTGCCAGTAGTATTGGGGGCAACACTGAAGCTTTCTTT
v_call: TRBV2; d_call: -; cdr3_length: 14; clone_size: -; j_call: TRBJ2-7; cdr3_aa: CASSERGSSYEQYF; cdr3_nt: TGTGCCAGCAGTGAACGGGGGAGCTCCTACGAGCAGTACTTC
v_call: TRBV5-4; d_call: -; cdr3_length: 14; clone_size: -; j_call: TRBJ2-5; cdr3_aa: CASSSPDGEETQYF; cdr3_nt: TGTGCCAGCAGCTCGCCGGACGGGGAAGAGACCCAGTACTTC
v_call: TRBV29-1; d_call: TRBD1; cdr3_length: 15; clone_size: -; j_call: TRBJ1-2; cdr3_aa: CSVEGEGTGLYGYTF; cdr3_nt: TGCAGCGTTGAAGGCGAGGGGACAGGGCTTTATGGCTACACCTTC
v_call: TRBV5-1; d_call: -; cdr3_length: 15; clone_size: -; j_call: TRBJ2-5; cdr3_aa: CASSLARRNEETQYF; cdr3_nt: TGCGCCAGCAGCTTGGCCCGGAGGAATGAAGAGACCCAGTACTTC
v_call: TRBV10-3; d_call: TRBD2; cdr3_length: 14; clone_size: few; j_call: TRBJ2-3; cdr3_aa: CAISAAGGTDTQYF; cdr3_nt: TGTGCCATCAGTGCGGCGGGGGGCACAGATACGCAGTATTTT
v_call: TRBV15; d_call: -; cdr3_length: 15; clone_size: -; j_call: TRBJ2-7; cdr3_aa: CATSRDESQVGEQYF; cdr3_nt: TGTGCCACCAGCAGAGATGAAAGCCAGGTGGGGGAGCAGTACTTC
v_call: TRBV7-2; d_call: -; cdr3_length: 15; clone_size: -; j_call: TRBJ2-1; cdr3_aa: CASSPMEVVYDEQFF; cdr3_nt: TGTGCCAGCAGCCCTATGGAGGTTGTTTATGATGAGCAGTTCTTC
v_call: TRBV7-2; d_call: TRBD1; cdr3_length: 13; clone_size: few; j_call: TRBJ2-7; cdr3_aa: CASSYNTGGEQYF; cdr3_nt: TGTGCCAGCAGTTACAATACAGGGGGAGAGCAGTACTTC
v_call: TRBV15; d_call: -; cdr3_length: 13; clone_size: -; j_call: TRBJ2-2; cdr3_aa: CATSTSSSGELFF; cdr3_nt: TGTGCCACCAGCACAAGTTCATCCGGGGAGCTGTTTTTT
v_call: TRBV9; d_call: -; cdr3_length: 13; clone_size: -; j_call: TRBJ2-6; cdr3_aa: CASSSSGANVLTF; cdr3_nt: TGTGCCAGCAGCAGCTCTGGGGCCAACGTCCTGACTTTC
v_call: TRBV9; d_call: -; cdr3_length: 13; clone_size: few; j_call: TRBJ2-3; cdr3_aa: CASNTGGTDTQYF; cdr3_nt: TGTGCCAGCAATACGGGGGGCACAGATACGCAGTATTTT
v_call: TRBV30; d_call: -; cdr3_length: 13; clone_size: -; j_call: TRBJ1-2; cdr3_aa: CAFYEGKGYGYTF; cdr3_nt: TGTGCCTTTTATGAGGGCAAGGGCTATGGCTACACCTTC
v_call: TRBV9; d_call: -; cdr3_length: 13; clone_size: few; j_call: TRBJ2-2; cdr3_aa: CASSDSGAGELFF; cdr3_nt: TGTGCCAGCAGCGATTCAGGGGCGGGGGAGCTGTTTTTT
v_call: TRBV25-1; d_call: TRBD2; cdr3_length: 15; clone_size: -; j_call: TRBJ2-1; cdr3_aa: CASSLPGGAQNEQFF; cdr3_nt: TGTGCCAGCAGTCTGCCGGGGGGGGCCCAAAATGAGCAGTTCTTC
v_call: TRBV29-1; d_call: TRBD2; cdr3_length: 15; clone_size: few; j_call: TRBJ2-3; cdr3_aa: CSVETSGDAGDTQYF; cdr3_nt: TGCAGCGTTGAAACCAGCGGGGACGCGGGTGATACGCAGTATTTT
v_call: TRBV29-1; d_call: TRBD2; cdr3_length: 15; clone_size: -; j_call: TRBJ2-1; cdr3_aa: CSVEYGGALRNEQFF; cdr3_nt: TGCAGCGTTGAGTACGGGGGGGCCCTTAGGAATGAGCAGTTCTTC
v_call: TRBV13; d_call: TRBD1; cdr3_length: 15; clone_size: -; j_call: TRBJ2-1; cdr3_aa: CASSSGQDFYNEQFF; cdr3_nt: TGTGCCAGCAGCTCGGGACAGGACTTCTACAATGAGCAGTTCTTC